A selection of T cell receptor beta chains follows, all from one sample in a study of T cells expressing NK-cell markers. TCRdb re-called the 5' RACE reads, yielding one record per CDR3 amino acid sequence without DNA. The sample holds around 380,000 distinct CDR3 sequences. Sequencing input: blood T cells: a sorted CD56 or NKG2C T cell subset, CD4+ or CD8+ T cells, or bulk PBMC T cells (not recorded which). The receptors derive from a woman between 50 and 59 years old in good health. Both conserved end residues are part of each CDR3. The order of the fields is CDR3 protein, CDR3 length, V gene, J gene.

cdr3_aa: CASTMVSGTGELFF
cdr3_length: 14
v_call: TRBV12-3/TRBV12-4
j_call: TRBJ2-2

cdr3_aa: CASSYTGSSNQPQHF
cdr3_length: 15
v_call: TRBV12-3/TRBV12-4
j_call: TRBJ1-5

cdr3_aa: CASSLVGTGPNEQFF
cdr3_length: 15
v_call: TRBV5-1
j_call: TRBJ2-1

cdr3_aa: CASSTSGRFGQETQYF
cdr3_length: 16
v_call: TRBV9
j_call: TRBJ2-5

cdr3_aa: CASSLDTEREAFF
cdr3_length: 13
v_call: TRBV11-2
j_call: TRBJ1-1

cdr3_aa: CASSEEQPTTDTQYF
cdr3_length: 15
v_call: TRBV6-1
j_call: TRBJ2-3

cdr3_aa: CASSQDSRVPYEQYF
cdr3_length: 15
v_call: TRBV4-1
j_call: TRBJ2-7

cdr3_aa: CASTPRRTGELFF
cdr3_length: 13
v_call: TRBV12-3/TRBV12-4
j_call: TRBJ2-2

cdr3_aa: CASSPFRVSDEQFF
cdr3_length: 14
v_call: TRBV28
j_call: TRBJ2-1

cdr3_aa: CAWKTRLAGVGDTQYF
cdr3_length: 16
v_call: TRBV30
j_call: TRBJ2-3

cdr3_aa: CASTDTGDEQFF
cdr3_length: 12
v_call: TRBV6-6
j_call: TRBJ2-1

cdr3_aa: CAISGGQVYYNEQFF
cdr3_length: 15
v_call: TRBV10-3
j_call: TRBJ2-1

cdr3_aa: CASSFVEGGKNIQYF
cdr3_length: 15
v_call: TRBV7-2
j_call: TRBJ2-4

cdr3_aa: CASSLAPGGSDQPQHF
cdr3_length: 16
v_call: TRBV5-1
j_call: TRBJ1-5

cdr3_aa: CAITTKEPSLSDTQYF
cdr3_length: 16
v_call: TRBV7-9
j_call: TRBJ2-3

cdr3_aa: CSAAGSGELFF
cdr3_length: 11
v_call: TRBV20-1
j_call: TRBJ2-2

cdr3_aa: CASRPAGGTYNEQFF
cdr3_length: 15
v_call: TRBV27
j_call: TRBJ2-1

cdr3_aa: CASSEILAGGELFF
cdr3_length: 14
v_call: TRBV25-1
j_call: TRBJ2-2

cdr3_aa: CAISPARDTQYF
cdr3_length: 12
v_call: TRBV10-3
j_call: TRBJ2-3

cdr3_aa: CASSSQGSNQPQHF
cdr3_length: 14
v_call: TRBV11-2
j_call: TRBJ1-5

cdr3_aa: CAINPGRGTGELFF
cdr3_length: 14
v_call: TRBV10-3
j_call: TRBJ2-2

cdr3_aa: CASSPGTSGNEQYF
cdr3_length: 14
v_call: TRBV7-8
j_call: TRBJ2-7

cdr3_aa: CASMIGQGLYNEQFF
cdr3_length: 15
v_call: TRBV9
j_call: TRBJ2-1

cdr3_aa: CASSSGTSLRNEQFF
cdr3_length: 15
v_call: TRBV27
j_call: TRBJ2-1

cdr3_aa: CSVELAAGTGELFF
cdr3_length: 14
v_call: TRBV29-1
j_call: TRBJ2-2

cdr3_aa: CASRQTGPQYEQYF
cdr3_length: 14
v_call: TRBV12-3/TRBV12-4
j_call: TRBJ2-7

cdr3_aa: CASSLVLLTSYNEQFF
cdr3_length: 16
v_call: TRBV11-3
j_call: TRBJ2-1

cdr3_aa: CASSARTSGKVETQYF
cdr3_length: 16
v_call: TRBV9
j_call: TRBJ2-5

cdr3_aa: CSVEAAHGYGYTF
cdr3_length: 13
v_call: TRBV29-1
j_call: TRBJ1-2

cdr3_aa: CASSLGPRPGGFYGYTF
cdr3_length: 17
v_call: TRBV11-3
j_call: TRBJ1-2

cdr3_aa: CATSRDYRAGGELFF
cdr3_length: 15
v_call: TRBV15
j_call: TRBJ2-2

cdr3_aa: CASRGLADTQYF
cdr3_length: 12
v_call: TRBV27
j_call: TRBJ2-3

cdr3_aa: CASSQDTQFGELFF
cdr3_length: 14
v_call: TRBV3-1
j_call: TRBJ2-2

cdr3_aa: CASSQDKGTAFF
cdr3_length: 12
v_call: TRBV14
j_call: TRBJ1-1

cdr3_aa: CSARGGTSGRVETQYF
cdr3_length: 16
v_call: TRBV20-1
j_call: TRBJ2-5

cdr3_aa: CASSLAGESSYEQYF
cdr3_length: 15
v_call: TRBV11-3
j_call: TRBJ2-7

cdr3_aa: CATSDFKETGPTGELFF
cdr3_length: 17
v_call: TRBV24-1
j_call: TRBJ2-2

cdr3_aa: CATSYGGYQPQHF
cdr3_length: 13
v_call: TRBV24-1
j_call: TRBJ1-5

cdr3_aa: CASSLEVLNSPLHF
cdr3_length: 14
v_call: TRBV5-1
j_call: TRBJ1-6

cdr3_aa: CASTYSAGVGRETQYF
cdr3_length: 16
v_call: TRBV12-3/TRBV12-4
j_call: TRBJ2-5

cdr3_aa: CSAGSDYGYTF
cdr3_length: 11
v_call: TRBV29-1
j_call: TRBJ1-2

cdr3_aa: CASSESQQPYNEQFF
cdr3_length: 15
v_call: TRBV9
j_call: TRBJ2-1

cdr3_aa: CASSFSSGRFTGELFF
cdr3_length: 16
v_call: TRBV11-2
j_call: TRBJ2-2

cdr3_aa: CSARPTLLNQPQHF
cdr3_length: 14
v_call: TRBV20-1
j_call: TRBJ1-5

cdr3_aa: CSARDSGTSGRANNEQFF
cdr3_length: 18
v_call: TRBV20-1
j_call: TRBJ2-1

cdr3_aa: CASSPDRPRTDTQYF
cdr3_length: 15
v_call: TRBV11-2
j_call: TRBJ2-3

cdr3_aa: CASQARQETQYF
cdr3_length: 12
v_call: TRBV6-5
j_call: TRBJ2-5

cdr3_aa: CSALAGGPGNEQFF
cdr3_length: 14
v_call: TRBV20-1
j_call: TRBJ2-1

cdr3_aa: CASSPLEEQFF
cdr3_length: 11
v_call: TRBV7-2
j_call: TRBJ2-1

cdr3_aa: CASTSGRTQFF
cdr3_length: 11
v_call: TRBV12-3/TRBV12-4
j_call: TRBJ2-1

cdr3_aa: CASSRGWEDTEAFF
cdr3_length: 14
v_call: TRBV3-1
j_call: TRBJ1-1

cdr3_aa: CASSQAGVGGELFF
cdr3_length: 14
v_call: TRBV9
j_call: TRBJ2-2

cdr3_aa: CATSDPNEGRAGELFF
cdr3_length: 16
v_call: TRBV24-1
j_call: TRBJ2-2

cdr3_aa: CASSRPGREAFF
cdr3_length: 12
v_call: TRBV27
j_call: TRBJ1-1

cdr3_aa: CSVAVSPSGELFF
cdr3_length: 13
v_call: TRBV29-1
j_call: TRBJ2-2